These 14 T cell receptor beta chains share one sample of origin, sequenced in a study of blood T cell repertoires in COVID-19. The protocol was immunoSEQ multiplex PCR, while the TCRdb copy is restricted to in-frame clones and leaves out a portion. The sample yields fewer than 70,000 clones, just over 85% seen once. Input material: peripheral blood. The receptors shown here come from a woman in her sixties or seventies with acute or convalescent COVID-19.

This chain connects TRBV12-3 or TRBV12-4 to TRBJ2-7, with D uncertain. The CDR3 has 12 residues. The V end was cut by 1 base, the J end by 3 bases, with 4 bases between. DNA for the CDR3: TGTGCCAGCAGTTTAGGGCTCTACGAGCAGTACTTC. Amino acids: CASSLGLYEQYF.

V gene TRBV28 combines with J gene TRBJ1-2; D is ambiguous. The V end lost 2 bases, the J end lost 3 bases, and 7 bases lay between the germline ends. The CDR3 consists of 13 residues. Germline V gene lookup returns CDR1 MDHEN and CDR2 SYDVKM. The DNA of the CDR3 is TGTGCCAGCAGTTTACAGTTTGACTATGGCTACACCTTC. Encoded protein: CASSLQFDYGYTF.

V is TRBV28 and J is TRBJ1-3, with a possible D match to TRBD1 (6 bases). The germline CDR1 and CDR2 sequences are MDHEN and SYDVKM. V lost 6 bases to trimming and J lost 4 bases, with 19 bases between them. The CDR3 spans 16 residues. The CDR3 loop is CASSDLTGFGGNTIYF. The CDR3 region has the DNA TGTGCCAGCAGCGACCTTACAGGGTTTGGCGGAAACACCATATATTTT.

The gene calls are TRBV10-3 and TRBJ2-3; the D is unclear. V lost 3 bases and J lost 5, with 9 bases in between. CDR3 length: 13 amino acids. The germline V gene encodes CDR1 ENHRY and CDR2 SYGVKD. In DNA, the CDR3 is TGTGCCATCAGTGATGGCGGTAAAGATACGCAGTATTTT. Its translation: CAISDGGKDTQYF.

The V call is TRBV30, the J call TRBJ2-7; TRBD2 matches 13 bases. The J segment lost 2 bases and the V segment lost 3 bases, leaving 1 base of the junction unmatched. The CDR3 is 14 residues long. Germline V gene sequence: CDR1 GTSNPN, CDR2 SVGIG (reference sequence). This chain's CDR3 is CAWSGTSGTYEQYF. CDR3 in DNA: TGTGCCTGGAGCGGGACTAGCGGGACCTACGAGCAGTACTTC.

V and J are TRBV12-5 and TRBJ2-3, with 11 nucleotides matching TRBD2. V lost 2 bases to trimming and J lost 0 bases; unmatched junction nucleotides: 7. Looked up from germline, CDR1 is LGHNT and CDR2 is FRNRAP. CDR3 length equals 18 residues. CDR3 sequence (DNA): TGTGCTAGTGGTTTGCTTTATAGCGGGAGGGCCAGCACAGATACGCAGTATTTT. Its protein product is CASGLLYSGRASTDTQYF.

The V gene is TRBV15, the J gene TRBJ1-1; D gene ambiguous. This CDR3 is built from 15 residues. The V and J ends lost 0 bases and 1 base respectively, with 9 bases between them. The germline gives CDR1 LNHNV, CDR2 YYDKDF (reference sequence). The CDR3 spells CATSRDNRWNTEAFF. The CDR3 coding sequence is TGTGCCACCAGCAGAGATAATCGGTGGAACACTGAAGCTTTCTTT.

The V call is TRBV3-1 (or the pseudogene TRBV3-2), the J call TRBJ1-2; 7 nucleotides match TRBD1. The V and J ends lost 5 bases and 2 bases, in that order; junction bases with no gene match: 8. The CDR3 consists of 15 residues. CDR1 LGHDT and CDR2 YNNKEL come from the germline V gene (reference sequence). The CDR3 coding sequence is TGTGCCAGCAGCGCCTACAGGGGTACCAACTATGGCTACACCTTC. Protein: CASSAYRGTNYGYTF.

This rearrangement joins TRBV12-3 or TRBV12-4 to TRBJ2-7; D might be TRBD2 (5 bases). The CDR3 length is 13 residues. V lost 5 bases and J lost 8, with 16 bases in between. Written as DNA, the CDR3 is TGTGCCAGCAGTCCCCGGGGAGATGGGCAGCAGTACTTC. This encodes CASSPRGDGQQYF.

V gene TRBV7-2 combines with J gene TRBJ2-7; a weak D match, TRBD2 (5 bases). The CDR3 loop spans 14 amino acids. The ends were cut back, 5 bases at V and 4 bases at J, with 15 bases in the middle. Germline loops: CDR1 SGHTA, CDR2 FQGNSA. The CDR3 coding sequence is TGTGCCAGCAGCCCGAGGGCGTTTGTTTACGAGCAGTACTTC. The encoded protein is CASSPRAFVYEQYF.

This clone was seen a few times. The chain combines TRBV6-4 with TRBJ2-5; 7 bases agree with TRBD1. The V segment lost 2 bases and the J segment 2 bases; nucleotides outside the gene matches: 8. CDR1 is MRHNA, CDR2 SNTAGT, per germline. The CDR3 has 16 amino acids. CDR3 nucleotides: TGTGCCAGCAGTGACACGGACAGGCGTCATCAAGAGACCCAGTACTTC. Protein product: CASSDTDRRHQETQYF.

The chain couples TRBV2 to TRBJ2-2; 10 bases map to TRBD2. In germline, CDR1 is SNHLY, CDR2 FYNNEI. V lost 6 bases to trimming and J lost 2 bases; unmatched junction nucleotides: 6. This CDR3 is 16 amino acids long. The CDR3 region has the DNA TGTGCCAGCAGGAGAGGACTAGCGGTAAACACCGGGGAGCTGTTTTTT. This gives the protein CASRRGLAVNTGELFF.

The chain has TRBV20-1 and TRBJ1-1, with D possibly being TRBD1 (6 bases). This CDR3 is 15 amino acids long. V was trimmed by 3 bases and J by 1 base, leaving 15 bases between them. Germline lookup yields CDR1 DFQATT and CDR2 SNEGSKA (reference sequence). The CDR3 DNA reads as TGCAGTGCTAGTTGGCAGGGGAGCGGGAACACTGAAGCTTTCTTT. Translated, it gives CSASWQGSGNTEAFF.

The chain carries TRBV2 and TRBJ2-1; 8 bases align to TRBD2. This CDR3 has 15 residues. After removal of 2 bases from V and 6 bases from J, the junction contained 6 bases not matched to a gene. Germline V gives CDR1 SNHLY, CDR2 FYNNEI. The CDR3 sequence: CASSERTSSRNEQFF. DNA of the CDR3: TGTGCCAGCAGTGAAAGGACTAGCAGTCGCAATGAGCAGTTCTTC.